A selection of T cell receptor beta chains follows, all from one sample in a study of T-cell memory formation after mild COVID-19. TCRdb used MiXCR to reprocess the 5' RACE reads, holding one entry per CDR3 protein. Here the sample spans roughly 170,000 distinct CDR3 sequences, about a fifth being singletons. Sequencing used PBMCs or a T cell subset sorted from them (not recorded which). These receptors came from an adult woman who had mild COVID-19 (a few samples of this study predate the infection). Cell type and time point are not known. CDR3s include the opening cysteine and the closing phenylalanine or tryptophan. The order of the fields is J gene, clone size, D gene, V gene, CDR3 protein, CDR3 DNA. A D gene is named only where the DNA matches it firmly. Size values are once, few and many counts, or a class for expanded clones, and some rows have none.

TRBJ2-1 few NA TRBV2 CASSEAEGEAYNEQFF TGTGCCAGCAGTGAAGCAGAGGGGGAAGCTTACAATGAGCAGTTCTTC
TRBJ1-2 NA TRBD1 TRBV7-9 CASSLGQGGYGYTF TGTGCCAGCAGCCTCGGACAGGGGGGCTATGGCTACACCTTC
TRBJ2-3 NA NA TRBV7-9 CASSLEMSADTQYF TGTGCCAGCAGCTTAGAGATGAGTGCAGATACGCAGTATTTT
TRBJ1-5 NA TRBD1 TRBV15 CATRPGTGGNQPQHF TGTGCCACCAGGCCCGGGACAGGGGGTAATCAGCCCCAGCATTTT
TRBJ1-2 few NA TRBV15 CATSSDHRVPGYTF TGTGCCACCAGCAGTGATCACAGGGTTCCCGGCTACACCTTC
TRBJ2-7 few NA TRBV5-6 CASSLSWGEQYF TGTGCCAGCAGCTTGTCATGGGGTGAGCAGTACTTC
TRBJ2-5 NA NA TRBV6-5 CASKLQGWSGEETQYF TGTGCCAGCAAGCTACAGGGCTGGAGTGGAGAAGAGACCCAGTACTTC
TRBJ1-6 few NA TRBV21-1 CASSKPRGSVLHIENSPLHF TGTGCCAGCAGCAAACCAAGGGGATCGGTCCTACATATTGAAAATTCACCCCTCCACTTT
TRBJ2-5 NA NA TRBV7-9 CASSLAAEETQYF TGTGCCAGCAGCTTAGCAGCGGAAGAGACCCAGTACTTC
TRBJ2-5 few TRBD1 TRBV5-1 CASSSVTGAETQYF TGCGCCAGCAGCTCGGTGACAGGGGCAGAGACCCAGTACTTC
TRBJ2-1 NA TRBD2 TRBV20-1 CSAPGTSSYNEQFF TGCAGTGCTCCCGGGACTAGCTCCTACAATGAGCAGTTCTTC
TRBJ1-2 NA TRBD1 TRBV6-5 CASRGDSHYGYTF TGTGCCAGCAGAGGGGACAGCCACTATGGCTACACCTTC
TRBJ2-7 few TRBD2 TRBV7-9 CASSPRLAEGYEQYF TGTGCCAGCAGCCCCCGACTAGCGGAGGGGTACGAGCAGTACTTC
TRBJ2-3 NA TRBD2 TRBV27 CASSLGLGGDTQYF TGTGCCAGCAGTCTGGGACTCGGGGGGGATACGCAGTATTTT
TRBJ1-4 few NA TRBV5-6 CASSWEQGATNEKLFF TGTGCCAGCAGCTGGGAACAGGGTGCAACTAATGAAAAACTGTTTTTT
TRBJ1-1 once NA TRBV15 CATSRPPTPANTEAFF TGTGCCACCAGCAGGCCCCCGACGCCTGCGAACACTGAAGCTTTCTTT
TRBJ2-2 once TRBD1 TRBV11-3 CASSAWTGGPGELFF TGTGCCAGCAGCGCATGGACAGGGGGCCCCGGGGAGCTGTTTTTT
TRBJ2-1 NA TRBD1 TRBV6-5 CASSPGQGSNEQFF TGTGCCAGCAGTCCGGGACAGGGTAGCAATGAGCAGTTCTTC
TRBJ2-3 NA NA TRBV7-3 CASSGDVTDTQYF TGTGCCAGCAGTGGGGACGTCACAGATACGCAGTATTTT
TRBJ2-1 NA NA TRBV29-1 CSVELAVQNEQFF TGCAGCGTTGAATTGGCGGTACAAAATGAGCAGTTCTTC
TRBJ2-7 NA NA TRBV6-5 CASSYGGSYEQYF TGTGCCAGCAGTTACGGAGGGTCCTACGAGCAGTACTTC
TRBJ2-1 NA NA TRBV5-5 CASKKWDELNEQFF TGTGCCAGCAAGAAATGGGACGAATTGAATGAGCAGTTCTTC
TRBJ1-1 few TRBD1 TRBV5-5 CASRDGTGGRNTEAFF TGTGCCAGCAGGGACGGGACAGGGGGCAGGAACACTGAAGCTTTCTTT
TRBJ2-1 few TRBD1 TRBV7-2 CASSPGTGEFF TGTGCCAGCAGCCCCGGGACAGGGGAGTTCTTC
TRBJ2-3 few NA TRBV20-1 CSARATKVRARGTADTQYF TGCAGTGCTAGAGCTACGAAGGTTCGGGCGAGAGGCACAGCAGATACGCAGTATTTT
TRBJ2-5 few TRBD2 TRBV20-1 CSAQIEAGGLQETQYF TGCAGTGCTCAGATCGAAGCGGGGGGTCTACAAGAGACCCAGTACTTC
TRBJ1-4 NA NA TRBV27 CASSLTFPHATDSTNEKLFF TGTGCCAGCAGTCTTACTTTCCCGCACGCAACTGACTCAACTAATGAAAAACTGTTTTTT
TRBJ2-3 few NA TRBV9 CASSVTGAGISTDTQYF TGTGCCAGCAGCGTAACTGGGGCTGGAATAAGCACAGATACGCAGTATTTT
TRBJ1-1 NA NA TRBV5-4 CASSLIPRVDTEAFF TGTGCCAGCAGCTTGATTCCCAGGGTCGACACTGAAGCTTTCTTT
TRBJ1-4 NA NA TRBV7-8 CASSLRTEKLFF TGTGCCAGCAGCTTGCGGACGGAAAAACTGTTTTTT
TRBJ2-7 few NA TRBV9 CASSVAVGTDEQYF TGTGCCAGCAGCGTAGCTGTCGGGACTGACGAGCAGTACTTC
TRBJ2-4 NA NA TRBV7-9 CASSFWGYGGDIQYF TGTGCCAGCAGCTTTTGGGGCTACGGGGGAGACATTCAGTACTTC
TRBJ1-2 few NA TRBV4-1 CASSQDTGAYGYTF TGCGCCAGCAGCCAAGATACGGGGGCGTATGGCTACACCTTC
TRBJ2-2 few NA TRBV7-9 CASSLLSYGDRRTPNTGELFF TGTGCCAGCAGCTTATTATCGTATGGTGACAGGCGGACACCAAACACCGGGGAGCTGTTTTTT
TRBJ1-5 NA NA TRBV9 CASGRGASDNQPQHF TGTGCCAGCGGGCGTGGGGCCAGTGACAATCAGCCCCAGCATTTT
TRBJ2-5 few NA TRBV6-5 CASSYRTEYQETQYF TGTGCCAGCAGTTACCGGACAGAGTACCAAGAGACCCAGTACTTC